The 4 T cell receptor beta chains below were found in one sample sequenced in a study of T cell changes during pregnancy in multiple sclerosis (dated by TCRdb to between 2018 and 2021). To prepare the library, the immunoSEQ multiplex PCR assay was applied. This immuneACCESS table, as held by TCRdb, lists in-frame sequences with V and J called but not all clones. Of the missing ones, under half trace to an unresolved V gene in checked studies; the others have no known cause. This sample holds roughly 110,000 clones; roughly nine tenths were observed only once. The top ten clonotypes cover about 1.6% of the sample. This material consisted of peripheral blood, taken before pregnancy. These TCRs come from a female donor with multiple sclerosis, enrolled in a pregnancy study.

The chain is built from TRBV2 and TRBJ2-2; 10 bases agree with TRBD2. The CDR3 has 15 residues. CDR1 and CDR2 (germline): SNHLY, FYNNEI. The ends lost 6 bases at V and 0 bases at J; junction bases unmatched: 1. The CDR3 DNA follows: TGTGCCAGCAGGGGGACTAGCGCGAACACCGGGGAGCTGTTTTTT. Translation: CASRGTSANTGELFF.

The chain links TRBV6-5 to TRBJ2-1; D is undetermined. The CDR3 is 14 residues long. Trimming cost V 4 bases and J 5 bases, with 12 bases left between them. CDR1 and CDR2 (germline): MNHEY, SVGAGI. CDR3 region: CASSSQAFHNEQFF. The CDR3 DNA follows: TGTGCCAGCAGTTCCCAAGCGTTCCACAATGAGCAGTTCTTC.

The V call is TRBV19, the J call TRBJ1-5, with D hard to call. The CDR3 loop spans 19 amino acids. The ends were cut back, 5 bases at V and 1 base at J, with 24 bases in the middle. CDR1 is LNHDA and CDR2 is SQIVND in the germline V gene (reference sequence). CDR3 region: CASSPTQTGNRGSNQPQHF. In DNA form, the CDR3 reads TGTGCCAGTAGTCCCACCCAGACGGGCAATAGAGGGAGCAATCAGCCCCAGCATTTT.

In this sample, this clone turned up a few times. V usage is TRBV6-6 and J usage is TRBJ1-1, with D possibly TRBD1 on 6 matching bases. Germline V gene lookup returns CDR1 MNHNY and CDR2 SVGAGI (reference sequence). The ends were cut back, 2 bases at V and 3 bases at J, with 13 bases in the middle. The CDR3 covers 15 residues. The CDR3 loop reads CASSYVDSADTEAFF. CDR3 bases: TGTGCCAGCAGTTACGTGGACAGTGCGGACACTGAAGCTTTCTTT.